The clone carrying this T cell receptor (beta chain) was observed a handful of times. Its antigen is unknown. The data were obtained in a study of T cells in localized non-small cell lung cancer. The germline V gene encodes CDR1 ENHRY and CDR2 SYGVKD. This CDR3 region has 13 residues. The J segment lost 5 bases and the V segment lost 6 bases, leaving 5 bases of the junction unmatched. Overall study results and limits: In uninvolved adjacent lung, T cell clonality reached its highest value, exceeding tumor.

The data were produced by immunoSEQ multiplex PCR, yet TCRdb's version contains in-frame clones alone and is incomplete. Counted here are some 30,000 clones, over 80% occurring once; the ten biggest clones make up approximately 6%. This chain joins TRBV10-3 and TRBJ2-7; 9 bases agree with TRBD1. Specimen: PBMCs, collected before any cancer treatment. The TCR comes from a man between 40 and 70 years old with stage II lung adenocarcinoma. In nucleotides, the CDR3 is TGTGCCATCAGCCGGGACAGGGCTGACGAGCAGTACTTC. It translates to CAISRDRADEQYF.